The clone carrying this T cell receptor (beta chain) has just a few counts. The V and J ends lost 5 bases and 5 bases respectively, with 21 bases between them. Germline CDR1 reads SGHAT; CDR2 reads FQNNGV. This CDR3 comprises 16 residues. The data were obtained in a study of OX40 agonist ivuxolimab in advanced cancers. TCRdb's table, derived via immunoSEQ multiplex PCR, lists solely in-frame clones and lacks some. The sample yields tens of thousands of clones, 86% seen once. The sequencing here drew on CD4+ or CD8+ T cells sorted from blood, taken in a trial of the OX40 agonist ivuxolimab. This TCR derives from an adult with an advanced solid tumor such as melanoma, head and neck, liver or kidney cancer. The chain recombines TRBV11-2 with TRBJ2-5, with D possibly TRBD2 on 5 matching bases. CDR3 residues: CASSVPLATKRETQYF. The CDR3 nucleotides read TGTGCCAGCAGCGTACCCTTAGCGACCAAAAGGGAGACCCAGTACTTC.